A single sample is the source of the 26 T cell receptor beta chains below, sequenced in a study of CD8+ T cells in alopecia areata. cDNA serving as the sequencing template came from extracted, reverse transcribed RNA. Clones were sequenced by immunoSEQ multiplex PCR, and TCRdb holds only the in-frame ones, with some missing. This sample has hundreds of thousands of clones; under 70% occur once, and the top ten carry more than 1%. This sample's treatment: oral pan-JAK inhibitor, 5-10 mg twice daily. Material: CD4+ T cells sorted from blood, obtained between weeks 43 and 45, from a patient treated with tofacitinib. The receptor source for this set is a human donor with alopecia areata.

The chain combines TRBV7-8 with TRBJ2-1; no firm D call. With 1 base removed from V and 2 bases from J, the gap between germline ends came to 9 bases. The germline CDR1 and CDR2 sequences are SGHVS and FQNEAQ. This CDR3 is 15 amino acids long. CDR3 nucleotides: TGTGCCAGCAGCTTAGTGCCAATGGCCTACAATGAGCAGTTCTTC. Its protein product is CASSLVPMAYNEQFF.

The chain is built from TRBV9 and TRBJ2-1, with 7 bases lining up with TRBD2. CDR1 and CDR2 (germline): SGDLS, YYNGEE. The CDR3 runs to 14 residues. Losses at the gene ends were 5 bases for V and 4 bases for J; bases not matched to a gene: 6. The DNA of the CDR3 is TGTGCCAGCAGTTCCGGGGGGTTGTACAATGAGCAGTTCTTC. Amino acid sequence: CASSSGGLYNEQFF.

The V call is TRBV30, the J call TRBJ1-2; D ambiguous. Between the trimmed V and J ends, which lost 1 base and 7 bases, there was a span of 10 bases. The germline CDR1 and CDR2 sequences are GTSNPN and SVGIG (reference sequence). The CDR3 loop spans 12 amino acids. The CDR3 is CAWSDMRAGYTF. CDR3 bases: TGTGCCTGGAGTGATATGAGGGCTGGCTACACCTTC. The variable domain in full, with the rest retrieved from reference TRBV30 and TRBJ1-2, is SQTIHQWPATLVQPVGSPLSLECTVEGTSNPNLYWYRQAAGRGLQLLFYSVGIGQISSEVPQNLSASRPQDRQFILSSKKLLLSDSGFYLCAWSDMRAGYTFGSGTRLTVV.

The chain is built from TRBV7-2 and TRBJ1-2; perhaps TRBD1 as D (6 bases). This CDR3 spans 16 amino acids. The V end lost 1 base, the J end lost 8 bases, and 20 bases lay between the germline ends. Germline lookup yields CDR1 SGHTA and CDR2 FQGNSA. CDR3 loop: CASSLGQVRGVKGYTF. In nucleotides, the CDR3 is TGTGCCAGCAGCTTAGGACAGGTCCGGGGTGTTAAGGGCTACACCTTC.

This clone was counted many times. The chain recombines TRBV18 with TRBJ2-7; possible D gene TRBD1, 6 bases. Germline V gene lookup returns CDR1 KGHSH and CDR2 LQKENI. CDR3 length: 14 amino acids. The V end was cut by 1 base, the J end by 6 bases, with 13 bases between. CDR3: CASSPRGTRGEQYF. CDR3 DNA: TGTGCCAGCTCACCACGGGGTACCAGGGGCGAGCAGTACTTC.

V is TRBV29-1 and J is TRBJ2-5; 8 bases match TRBD2. V shed 1 base, J shed 5 bases, and the junction held 6 bases outside the gene matches. The CDR3 has 14 amino acids. The germline gives CDR1 SQVTM, CDR2 ANQGSEA. The DNA for the CDR3 is TGCAGCGTTGAAGGGCCCCGACTAGCGGAGACCCAGTACTTC. This gives the protein CSVEGPRLAETQYF.

V is TRBV4-3 and J is TRBJ1-2; 8 nucleotides agree with TRBD1. Germline CDR1 reads LGHNA; CDR2 reads YSLEER. The trim removed 0 bases at V and 8 bases at J, leaving 8 bases unmatched. This CDR3 comprises 15 residues. CDR3 region: CASSQETGQGRGYTF. The CDR3 DNA reads TGCGCCAGCAGCCAAGAAACTGGACAGGGTCGGGGCTACACCTTC.

This rearrangement joins TRBV5-6 to TRBJ1-2; 7 bases agree with TRBD1. Germline values: CDR1 SGHDT, CDR2 YYEEEE. The CDR3 extends over 14 amino acids. Trimming cost V 4 bases and J 0 bases; bases outside gene matches: 3. The CDR3, as DNA: TGTGCCAGCAGCCCGGGGACAGCTAACTATGGCTACACCTTC. It codes for CASSPGTANYGYTF.

V gene TRBV2 combines with J gene TRBJ1-6, with 11 positions matching TRBD1. The CDR3 spans 15 residues. V lost 4 bases to trimming and J lost 9 bases; unmatched junction nucleotides: 5. Germline lookup yields CDR1 SNHLY and CDR2 FYNNEI. CDR3 bases: TGTGCCAGCAGTGTGGGACAGGGGGTAGGTTCACCCCTCCACTTT. Amino acids: CASSVGQGVGSPLHF.

This clone was seen once. The rearrangement uses TRBV5-1 and TRBJ2-1; 8 bases fit TRBD1. In germline, CDR1 is SGHRS, CDR2 YFSETQ. The junction had 6 bases not matched to a gene; V was cut back by 8 bases and J by 5 bases. The CDR3 consists of 13 residues. The CDR3 region has the DNA TGCGCCAGTCACAGGGGGGCAGACAATGAGCAGTTCTTC. It codes for CASHRGADNEQFF.

This rearrangement joins TRBV9 to TRBJ1-5; D remains ambiguous. Germline V gene lookup returns CDR1 SGDLS and CDR2 YYNGEE. V gave up 1 base and J gave up 4 bases, with 9 bases separating them. This CDR3 comprises 14 residues. The CDR3 reads CASSVSDRNQPQHF. DNA of the CDR3: TGTGCCAGCAGCGTATCCGACCGGAATCAGCCCCAGCATTTT.

The gene calls are TRBV2 and TRBJ2-3, with D perhaps TRBD2 (5 bases). V lost 1 base and J 2 bases, leaving 10 bases between the germline ends. Germline V gene lookup returns CDR1 SNHLY and CDR2 FYNNEI. This CDR3 spans 15 amino acids. As DNA, the CDR3 is TGTGCCAGCAGTGAAGGGCGGGCCTCCACAGATACGCAGTATTTT. It is translated as CASSEGRASTDTQYF.

Only a few counts were recorded for this clone. CDR3 DNA: TGTGCCAGCAGTGAAGCGGTATGGGCGAACACTGAAGCTTTCTTT. Translating it yields CASSEAVWANTEAFF. This sequence joins TRBV2 and TRBJ1-1; D is ambiguous. The germline V and J ends were trimmed by 0 bases and 1 base, with 9 bases remaining between them. The CDR3 extends over 15 amino acids. Germline V gene sequence: CDR1 SNHLY, CDR2 FYNNEI.

With regard to this clone: Other DNA sequences in the sample encode the same CDR3. The J gene is TRBJ2-3, the V gene TRBV7-2; D gene ambiguous. Per the germline V gene, CDR1 is SGHTA and CDR2 is FQGNSA. The V end was cut by 2 bases, the J end by 6 bases, with 6 bases between. The CDR3 runs 12 residues. Here the CDR3 reads CASSLNRDTQYF. In DNA, the CDR3 is TGTGCCAGCAGCTTAAATCGTGATACGCAGTATTTT. Filled out from reference TRBV7-2 and TRBJ2-3, the complete variable domain reads GAGVSQSPSNKVTEKGKDVELRCDPISGHTALYWYRQSLGQGLEFLIYFQGNSAPDKSGLPSDRFSAERTGGSVSTLTIQRTQQEDSAVYLCASSLNRDTQYFGPGTRLTVL.

The CDR3 loop is CASDLGSGETQYF. The CDR3 region has the DNA TGTGCTAGTGACCTGGGGTCGGGAGAGACCCAGTACTTC. This chain uses TRBV12-5 with TRBJ2-5; D ambiguous. Trimming took 7 bases from V and 4 from J, leaving 13 bases between them. Germline V gives CDR1 LGHNT, CDR2 FRNRAP. The CDR3 totals 13 residues.

The genes are TRBV29-1 and TRBJ2-7, with 9 nucleotides matching TRBD1. Trimming took 4 bases from V and 6 from J; bases not matched to a gene: 7. The length of the CDR3 is 13 residues. The germline V gene encodes CDR1 SQVTM and CDR2 ANQGSEA. The CDR3 sequence is CSVADRGRGEQYF. CDR3 DNA sequence: TGCAGCGTTGCGGACAGGGGAAGGGGCGAGCAGTACTTC.

The chain couples TRBV5-4 to TRBJ1-2, with D uncertain. Trimming removed 0 bases from V and 2 bases from J, with 5 bases in between. This CDR3 region has 13 residues. The germline V gene has CDR1 SGHNT and CDR2 YYREEE (reference sequence). CDR3 sequence: CASSLEGNYGYTF. In nucleotides, the CDR3 is TGTGCCAGCAGCTTGGAGGGAAACTATGGCTACACCTTC. The full variable domain, completed using reference TRBV5-4 and TRBJ1-2, is ETGVTQSPTHLIKTRGQQVTLRCSSQSGHNTVSWYQQALGQGPQFIFQYYREEENGRGNFPPRFSGLQFPNYSSELNVNALELDDSALYLCASSLEGNYGYTFGSGTRLTVV.

In this sample, this clone turned up a few times. The genes are TRBV18 and TRBJ2-5; perhaps TRBD2 as D (6 bases). Deletions cut 4 bases from V and 1 base from J, with 13 bases between. The CDR3 is 15 residues long. CDR1 KGHSH and CDR2 LQKENI come from the germline V gene. CDR3 in amino acids: CASSLTRGSQETQYF. In nucleotides, the CDR3 is TGTGCCAGCTCACTAACACGGGGGAGCCAAGAGACCCAGTACTTC.

This clone was seen many times. The chain has TRBV7-2 and TRBJ1-6, with 9 bases fitting TRBD1. Looked up from germline, CDR1 is SGHTA and CDR2 is FQGNSA. The CDR3 is 17 amino acids. Trimming removed 7 bases from V and 7 bases from J; junction bases left unmatched: 14. The CDR3 nucleotides are TGTGCCAGCACCTTGGCGGGGGGGACAGGGCTAAATTCACCCCTCCACTTT. Protein sequence: CASTLAGGTGLNSPLHF.

The sample holds a few counts of this clone. The chain joins TRBV29-1 to TRBJ1-1; D ambiguous. The CDR3 loop spans 12 amino acids. Germline CDR1 and CDR2: SQVTM and ANQGSEA. V lost 3 bases, J lost 0 bases, and 5 bases lay in between. The DNA of the CDR3 is TGCAGCGTTGACCAACTGAACACTGAAGCTTTCTTT. Its protein product is CSVDQLNTEAFF.

This sequence joins TRBV5-1 and TRBJ1-6; D might be TRBD1 (5 bases). V gave up 4 bases and J gave up 10 bases, with 18 bases separating them. From germline, CDR1 is SGHRS and CDR2 YFSETQ. The CDR3 runs to 15 residues. The CDR3 reads CASSGTGTSGSPLHF. Here the CDR3 DNA reads TGCGCCAGCAGCGGGACCGGGACTTCAGGATCACCCCTCCACTTT.

V is TRBV27 and J is TRBJ2-4, with D uncertain. CDR3 size: 14 residues. The ends were cut back, 4 bases at V and 0 bases at J, with 7 bases in the middle. The V gene's germline CDR1 is MNHEY and CDR2 SMNVEV (reference sequence). CDR3 in amino acids: CASSYSLAKNIQYF. CDR3 in DNA: TGTGCCAGCAGTTACAGTCTAGCCAAAAACATTCAGTACTTC.

V gene TRBV5-6 combines with J gene TRBJ2-3, with TRBD2 matching over 7 bases. CDR1 SGHDT and CDR2 YYEEEE come from the germline V gene. The CDR3 runs 14 residues. V lost 3 bases to trimming and J lost 2 bases; unmatched junction nucleotides: 3. CDR3 DNA: TGTGCCAGCAGCTCAGCGGGACTCACAGATACGCAGTATTTT. Translation gives CASSSAGLTDTQYF.

This chain uses TRBV11-2 with TRBJ2-7; D is undetermined. Germline V gene lookup returns CDR1 SGHAT and CDR2 FQNNGV. Trimming took 1 base from V and 0 from J, leaving 4 bases between them. The CDR3 spans 13 residues. The CDR3 here is CASSLGTSYEQYF. CDR3 DNA sequence: TGTGCCAGCAGCTTAGGGACCTCCTACGAGCAGTACTTC.

The chain links TRBV29-1 to TRBJ2-5; tentatively, D is TRBD1 (6 bases). The CDR3 has 12 amino acids. V was clipped by 8 bases and J by 5 bases, with 15 bases between them. The germline CDR1 and CDR2 sequences are SQVTM and ANQGSEA. CDR3 coding DNA: TGCAGCCTACAGGGTGGGACGGAGACCCAGTACTTC. This codes for CSLQGGTETQYF.

This clone was found once. The chain combines TRBV20-1 with TRBJ1-2; no clear D. The CDR3 length is 11 residues. V dropped 4 bases and J dropped 1 base, with 4 bases sitting between them. Germline loops: CDR1 DFQATT, CDR2 SNEGSKA (reference sequence). CDR3 loop: CSAKLNYGYTF. CDR3 bases: TGCAGTGCTAAGCTTAACTATGGCTACACCTTC.